The entry that follows covers one T cell receptor beta chain sequence. The antigen is unknown. This sample is drawn from a study of cytomegalovirus exposure and HLA in healthy donors. Findings of the study overall: The majority of CMV-associated TCR beta chains were reported as apparently HLA-restricted in a later analysis. A few chains tied to CMV proved CMV antigen-specific in vitro. Researchers catalogued over 150 TCR beta chains as cytomegalovirus-associated. Previous analysis showed most TCR beta V segments were productive about 90% or about 30% of the time.

With 60 Vbeta and 13 Jbeta primers, the PCR was carried out. Profiled with immunoSEQ multiplex PCR; TCRdb holds only in-frame clones, not every one. This table holds tens of thousands of clones, about four fifths found once. Trimming cost V 4 bases and J 0 bases, with 21 bases left between them. CDR3 length: 18 residues. The sample consisted of PBMCs. The chain has TRBV23-1 and TRBJ1-1; maybe TRBD1 (6 bases). TRBV23-1 qualifies as an ORF whose function is uncertain. The TCR was taken from a young woman in good health and CMV-seronegative. Here the CDR3 DNA reads TGCGCCAGCAGTCTCATTCCAGGCAGGGGCCCTCTGAACACTGAAGCTTTCTTT. The encoded protein is CASSLIPGRGPLNTEAFF.